This T cell receptor (beta chain) was sequenced for a study of blood T cell repertoires in COVID-19. As handled by the study authors: Amplifying reference gene primers gave estimates of nucleated cell counts. The method was immunoSEQ multiplex PCR; TCRdb's version includes in-frame clones alone and lacks a portion of them. V and J calls plus clone size are reproduced from that table; the DNA served to infer D and trimming. The table includes about 270,000 clones, 70% to 90% detected once. Germline V gives CDR1 MGHRA, CDR2 YSYEKL. Trimming cost V 4 bases and J 7 bases; bases outside gene matches: 6. The CDR3 runs to 13 residues.

The TCR comes from a woman under 40 with acute COVID-19. The chain carries TRBV4-1 and TRBJ1-2; 7 nucleotides align to TRBD1. The sample consisted of PBMCs or T cells enriched from blood (not recorded which). The CDR3 bases are TGCGCCAGCAGCCCGACAGGGCAAGTTGGCTACACCTTC. This encodes CASSPTGQVGYTF.